Listed below are T cell receptor beta chains from one sample, sequenced in a study of T cell repertoires in cytomegalovirus infection. TCRdb reanalysed the reads using MiXCR and keeps one entry per CDR3 protein. The sample carries about 920,000 distinct CDR3 sequences, less than 35% recorded once. Their antigens are not known. The input for sequencing was cultured CD8+ T cells from PBMCs, taken from culture after CMV antigen stimulation. These receptors came from a human donor in good health (CMV status not recorded). Some clones in this sample may be carry-over from other donors' samples. Both conserved end residues are trimmed from each CDR3. The order of the fields is CDR3 length, V gene, CDR3 protein.

len: 15; v_gene: TRBV14; CDR3aa: ASSQELAGGMNTEAF
len: 13; v_gene: TRBV19; CDR3aa: ASSTSGGGDYGYT
len: 14; v_gene: TRBV11-2; CDR3aa: ASSFGAGGTNYGYT
len: 12; v_gene: TRBV27; CDR3aa: ASSPRRYNQPQH
len: 10; v_gene: TRBV12-3/TRBV12-4; CDR3aa: ASAVFQETQY
len: 14; v_gene: TRBV28; CDR3aa: ASSQEQGLRNQPQH
len: 12; v_gene: TRBV9; CDR3aa: ASSGTDTNYGYT
len: 13; v_gene: TRBV27; CDR3aa: ASLQLAGNWNEQF
len: 12; v_gene: TRBV2; CDR3aa: ASSYGRHEETQY
len: 15; v_gene: TRBV14; CDR3aa: ASSQGPLAGGPNEQF
len: 13; v_gene: TRBV27; CDR3aa: ASSAPGRQGFEAF
len: 11; v_gene: TRBV7-9; CDR3aa: ASSSEPFFGQF
len: 16; v_gene: TRBV12-3/TRBV12-4; CDR3aa: ASSLGPWRVIGYEKLF
len: 10; v_gene: TRBV7-6; CDR3aa: ASSYGGEGAF
len: 13; v_gene: TRBV6-1; CDR3aa: ASRNRGDLNYGYT
len: 13; v_gene: TRBV7-9; CDR3aa: ASSADRGLWETQY
len: 13; v_gene: TRBV2; CDR3aa: ASSEAQASNEKLF
len: 11; v_gene: TRBV6-5; CDR3aa: AIKGAGVTEAF
len: 13; v_gene: TRBV19; CDR3aa: ASSITSGAYNEQF
len: 12; v_gene: TRBV29-1; CDR3aa: SVVGASSTDTQY
len: 11; v_gene: TRBV19; CDR3aa: ASGLAVYNEQF
len: 17; v_gene: TRBV6-1; CDR3aa: ASSEAQGLRRGVYEKLF
len: 11; v_gene: TRBV7-9; CDR3aa: ASSGPGLEPQH
len: 10; v_gene: TRBV6-1; CDR3aa: ASSHGTYGYT
len: 13; v_gene: TRBV4-1; CDR3aa: ASSQEGRSYNEQF
len: 12; v_gene: TRBV9; CDR3aa: ASSVDGGNQPQH
len: 14; v_gene: TRBV7-8; CDR3aa: ASSLELGAGNYEQY
len: 16; v_gene: TRBV9; CDR3aa: ASSVAVASGGMNNEQF
len: 15; v_gene: TRBV3-1; CDR3aa: ASSQEMIRTVNTEAF
len: 11; v_gene: TRBV6-4; CDR3aa: ASSDFYTGELF
len: 14; v_gene: TRBV29-1; CDR3aa: SVEPPDGIPAGELF
len: 15; v_gene: TRBV27; CDR3aa: ASSSLTTGGKTDTQY
len: 12; v_gene: TRBV5-6; CDR3aa: ASSGSGTTYEQY
len: 12; v_gene: TRBV4-1; CDR3aa: ASSQVSEAYGYT
len: 11; v_gene: TRBV4-1; CDR3aa: ASSIRQGDEQF
len: 13; v_gene: TRBV19; CDR3aa: ASSMYSAPNQPQH
len: 13; v_gene: TRBV7-9; CDR3aa: ASSLTGSQNYGYT
len: 11; v_gene: TRBV7-2; CDR3aa: ASTLGGLDGYT
len: 14; v_gene: TRBV4-2; CDR3aa: ASSHPGEGPNTEAF
len: 15; v_gene: TRBV20-1; CDR3aa: SATGGSSSLNNSPLH
len: 11; v_gene: TRBV27; CDR3aa: AGGLAGSNEQF
len: 13; v_gene: TRBV10-3; CDR3aa: AISEARGDYNEQF
len: 9; v_gene: TRBV7-9; CDR3aa: ASSSRTEAF
len: 11; v_gene: TRBV7-2; CDR3aa: ASSGGPFNEQF
len: 14; v_gene: TRBV18; CDR3aa: ASSPPDGGDNEKLF
len: 15; v_gene: TRBV28; CDR3aa: ASKERIPTSGGNIQY
len: 11; v_gene: TRBV12-3/TRBV12-4; CDR3aa: ASLDSGANVLT
len: 14; v_gene: TRBV7-9; CDR3aa: ASSVRQGPSTDTQY
len: 11; v_gene: TRBV27; CDR3aa: ASQGAANYGYT
len: 14; v_gene: TRBV9; CDR3aa: ASSVDGGAVTGELF
len: 10; v_gene: TRBV7-9; CDR3aa: ASSLAGDRVY
len: 13; v_gene: TRBV4-2; CDR3aa: ASSQRDADPYGYT
len: 10; v_gene: TRBV28; CDR3aa: ASSLRPNTQY
len: 13; v_gene: TRBV19; CDR3aa: ASSIGQGYLNEQF
len: 12; v_gene: TRBV19; CDR3aa: ASSISSSGYGYT
len: 12; v_gene: TRBV7-9; CDR3aa: ASSNEDSDTEAF
len: 15; v_gene: TRBV4-3; CDR3aa: ASSQDGDSLTNEKLF
len: 16; v_gene: TRBV29-1; CDR3aa: SGKKHHWLQTNTGELF
len: 11; v_gene: TRBV6-2/TRBV6-3; CDR3aa: ASRDRGAQPQH
len: 16; v_gene: TRBV28; CDR3aa: ASSLTRWTSGNYNEQF